This T cell receptor (beta chain) originates from a study of T cells in women clearing cervical HPV infection (dated by TCRdb to 2016 to 2018). For context, the study as a whole: The cases were about two dozen women with histologically confirmed HPV16-related CIN3 or worse, and 2 of those women had invasive cancers. The controls were 25 women whose single incident HPV16 infection cleared within 12 months with no development of precancer or cancer. Blood from cases was drawn at the visit where the lesion was first identified, while blood from controls was drawn once the infection was no longer detected. Among cases, blood sampling occurred a median of about 150 days after lesion detection, with an interquartile range of about 85 to 200 days. HLA typing was available for only a few women, so HLA type could not be excluded as a confounder. An exploratory proof-of-principle case-control study, nested within the Guanacaste HPV Natural History Study in Costa Rica, was conducted to compare TCR repertoires across cervical HPV16 outcomes. Cases were matched to controls by age within five years and by the year the sample was collected. Cases had a median age of approximately 32 years compared with 38 for controls, and baseline characteristics showed no significant differences between the groups. The parent cohort enrolled 10,049 women aged 18 or older in Guanacaste, Costa Rica, in about 1992 to 1995 and followed the women for about 7 years. Five blinded duplicates per group were added as quality controls, so that about 60 samples were obtained: 50 or so participants and approximately 10 replicates.

TCR beta CDR3 regions were amplified by multiplex PCR using the immunoSEQ assay from an average of 1200 ng genomic DNA per sample. Primer bias was corrected in the assay by using a complete synthetic TCR repertoire to establish an amplification baseline. Amplicons were sequenced on the Illumina platform. From the authors' description of their analysis: Sequence errors were corrected by clustering with frequency ratios and a modified nearest-neighbor algorithm, and the sequences were then analyzed in the immunoSEQ Analyzer using IMGT gene definitions. At each rarefaction depth, TCR richness and evenness were averaged across 20 rarefaction repeats, and samples with fewer sequences than that depth were excluded. Wilcoxon rank sum tests with FDR correction were used to compare relative abundances of V, D and J genes between the groups. In the blinded duplicates, the intraclass correlation was around 96% for TCR richness and averaged about 80% across over 65 gene segments. The table comes from immuneACCESS by way of TCRdb, which keeps in-frame sequences with V and J called. Part of the clones is missing from these tables; in studies checked, under half for an unresolved V gene and the rest for unknown reasons. D and trimming were read from the DNA, whereas the V and J calls and clone size are those reported in that table. The table kept for this sample lists around 19,000 clones. The top ten clonotypes cover over 5% of the sample.

In regard to this clone: Its antigen target is currently unknown. The CDR3 extends 3 residues past the end of the read, so its final part is completed from the germline J gene.

The CDR1 and CDR2 encoded by the germline V gene are MNHEY and SVGEGT. The germline ends are 14 bases apart after V is trimmed by 2 bases and J by 6 bases. From the cysteine through the phenylalanine, the CDR3 covers 15 amino acids. The CDR3 was read in part: 36 bases, with the frame set at base 1. Every participant had a single incident cervical HPV16 infection, and prevalent HPV16 infections were excluded. Cervical HPV DNA was detected by MY09/MY11 PCR and genotyped by dot-blot hybridization. Roughly 16 mL of heparinized blood were centrifuged, and the buffy coat was split into aliquots, frozen at -30 degrees C, and then kept at -80 degrees C. QIAGEN kits were used to extract genomic DNA from buffy coat specimens. Results the study describes overall, beyond this receptor: The cross-sectional design could not show whether the associations came before the infection or were a result of it, and neither effector/memory subsets nor HPV-specific T cells were isolated. Cases were distinguished from controls with an estimated AUC of about 0.8 by random forest classifiers combining richness and V gene abundances. Cases had lower TRBV6-7 relative abundance than controls (approximately 0.11% versus 0.16%; Bonferroni P = 0.0008). Across sequencing depths, CIN3+ cases showed significantly higher TCR repertoire richness than controls, but evenness did not differ between the groups. Because the number of T cells per sample was unknown, the richness differences could reflect varying T-cell content rather than repertoire biology.

The sequenced material came from blood buffy coat. The TCR was taken from a woman aged 18 to 75 with a cervical HPV16 infection that either progressed to CIN3+ or cleared (not recorded which). Recombination connected TRBV6-2 or TRBV6-3 to TRBJ1-5; D gene: possibly TRBD1, on 5 matching bases. The CDR3 region reads CASSYGPGLSQPQHF. The sequenced part of the CDR3 DNA is TGTGCCAGCAGTTACGGGCCAGGGTTGTCTCAGCCC.